The 25 T cell receptor beta chains given below trace back to one sample, sequenced in a study of vaccination and CD4 T cells after COVID-19. With the Oncomine TCR Beta short-read assay, DNA from cultured CD4+ T cells was sequenced. Each CDR3 protein gets one entry after TCRdb re-called the PCR reads with MiXCR. Among roughly 11,000 distinct CDR3 sequences, over 70% were seen once, and the ten largest hold around 9.9%. Noted treatment: approximately 11-day PBMC culture with coronavirus spike peptide pools or control peptides (ViraFEST assay). No antigens are known for them. The material sequenced was CD4+ T cells from blood, cultured in vitro. These receptor sequences come from a human donor who had recovered from COVID-19.

The chain joins TRBV20-1 to TRBJ2-3, with unresolved D. Trimming left V 4 bases short and J 0 bases short, with 8 bases between. The CDR3 is made up of 13 amino acids. CDR1 and CDR2 (germline): DFQATT, SNEGSKA (reference sequence). DNA for the CDR3: TGCAGTGCTAACGGACCTAGCACAGATACGCAGTATTTT. Its protein is CSANGPSTDTQYF.

The chain links TRBV2 to TRBJ1-1; D not certain. In germline, CDR1 is SNHLY, CDR2 FYNNEI. The CDR3 spans 13 residues. V shed 8 bases and J shed 1 base, with 11 bases lying between them. This CDR3 is CASYRTANTEAFF. The CDR3 DNA reads TGTGCCAGCTACCGGACCGCGAACACTGAAGCTTTCTTT.

This clonotype was counted once. DNA of the CDR3: TGTGCCAGTAATGAGAGGATTTGGGAACCCCAGCATTTT. Its translation: CASNERIWEPQHF. The J gene is TRBJ1-5, the V gene TRBV19; D is undetermined. The V and J ends lost 7 bases and 10 bases respectively, with 17 bases between them. The CDR3 totals 13 residues. Germline assignment: CDR1 LNHDA and CDR2 SQIVND (reference sequence).

The chain employs TRBV20-1 and TRBJ2-3, with D perhaps being TRBD1 or TRBD2 (5 bases each). V was cut by 3 bases and J by 6 bases, with 19 bases left in between. There are 15 residues in the CDR3. Germline-derived CDR1 and CDR2 are DFQATT and SNEGSKA (reference sequence). CDR3 coding DNA: TGCAGTGCTAGTTCGCAGAGGGACCCTGGGGATACGCAGTATTTT. As protein: CSASSQRDPGDTQYF.

V and J are TRBV20-1 and TRBJ2-5; D might be TRBD2 (6 bases). The CDR3 contains 14 residues. The V gene lost 1 base and the J gene lost 5 bases, with 14 bases spanning the gap. Germline V gives CDR1 DFQATT, CDR2 SNEGSKA (reference sequence). CDR3 region: CSARVGGAGETQYF. CDR3 coding DNA: TGCAGTGCTAGAGTAGGTGGGGCGGGGGAGACCCAGTACTTC.

The chain joins TRBV6-2 or TRBV6-3 to TRBJ2-3; maybe TRBD2 (5 bases). There are 16 residues in the CDR3. Germline assignment: CDR1 MNHEY and CDR2 SVGEGT. V dropped 6 bases and J dropped 3 bases, with 19 bases sitting between them. CDR3 in DNA: TGTGCCAGCAGAAGACCGGTGGGATCGGGGACAGATACGCAGTATTTT. Its protein is CASRRPVGSGTDTQYF.

The rearrangement uses TRBV6-4 and TRBJ2-3; 12 nucleotides align to TRBD2. V was pared by 4 bases and J by 2 bases, with 10 bases of the junction left unmatched. The CDR3 is 18 amino acids. Germline lookup yields CDR1 MRHNA and CDR2 SNTAGT. The DNA of the CDR3 is TGTGCCAGCAGTGCCCTACCGACTAGCGGGGGTTACACAGATACGCAGTATTTT. It is translated as CASSALPTSGGYTDTQYF.

DNA of the CDR3: TGTGCCAGCAGTTATCGGGACGTAAATTCACCCCTCCACTTT. This gives the protein CASSYRDVNSPLHF. This rearrangement joins TRBV6-5 to TRBJ1-6; perhaps TRBD1 as D (5 bases). The CDR3 has 14 residues. The V gene's germline CDR1 is MNHEY and CDR2 SVGAGI. Trimming cost V 3 bases and J 7 bases, with 10 bases left between them.

This clonotype was picked up a small number of times. The chain carries TRBV6-5 and TRBJ1-2, with D perhaps TRBD1 (5 bases). Germline loops: CDR1 MNHEY, CDR2 SVGAGI. V dropped 2 bases and J dropped 2 bases, with 12 bases sitting between them. CDR3 length: 15 residues. CDR3 loop: CASSYGGGTNYGYTF. The CDR3 bases are TGTGCCAGCAGTTACGGTGGAGGGACCAACTATGGCTACACCTTC.

J is TRBJ2-7 and V is TRBV4-1; 8 bases align to TRBD1. The V segment lost 4 bases and the J segment 4 bases; nucleotides outside the gene matches: 9. The CDR3 contains 15 residues. Germline CDR1 is MGHRA and CDR2 is YSYEKL. The CDR3 region has the DNA TGCGCCAGCAGCCCTCGTCCCGGGACAGGTTACGAGCAGTACTTC. Translating it yields CASSPRPGTGYEQYF.

The chain has TRBV20-1 and TRBJ1-2, with D uncertain. Germline V CDR1 and CDR2: DFQATT, SNEGSKA (reference sequence). This CDR3 spans 11 amino acids. V was pared by 6 bases and J by 11 bases, with 16 bases between. The CDR3: CSATMEGLYTF. In DNA, the CDR3 is TGCAGTGCCACCATGGAAGGGCTATACACCTTC.

The rearrangement links TRBV7-9 to TRBJ2-7, with D maybe TRBD1 (6 bases). Trimming took off 3 bases at V and 3 bases at J, with 12 bases between the two ends. Germline loops: CDR1 SEHNR, CDR2 FQNEAQ (reference sequence). This CDR3 comprises 14 residues. The CDR3 DNA reads as TGTGCCAGCAGCTTGAACGGACAGATCTACGAGCAGTACTTC. It encodes CASSLNGQIYEQYF.

The gene calls are TRBV11-3 and TRBJ1-5; possibly TRBD1 for D (6 bases). The V end was cut by 2 bases, the J end by 0 bases, with 20 bases between. Germline CDR1 is SGHNT and CDR2 is YENEEA. The CDR3 covers 19 residues. The CDR3 region is CASSLPGDPGEYSNQPQHF. CDR3 sequence (DNA): TGTGCCAGCAGCTTACCCGGGGACCCAGGGGAGTATAGCAATCAGCCCCAGCATTTT.

The chain couples TRBV6-5 to TRBJ2-1; tentatively, D is TRBD1 (6 bases). Germline V CDR1 and CDR2: MNHEY, SVGAGI. Trimming shortened V by 4 bases and J by 6 bases, and 19 bases separated the two germline ends. The CDR3 extends over 16 amino acids. The CDR3 nucleotides are TGTGCCAGCAGTTCGGGACAACAGGGAGTGGGCAATGAGCAGTTCTTC. This codes for CASSSGQQGVGNEQFF.

This clonotype was seen just once. This rearrangement joins TRBV2 to TRBJ1-5; the D gene is possibly TRBD1 (5 bases). Trimming left V 7 bases short and J 7 bases short, with 17 bases between. The germline V gene encodes CDR1 SNHLY and CDR2 FYNNEI. This CDR3 spans 14 amino acids. The CDR3 DNA is TGTGCCAGCAACGGTGGGGGGGTGGGCCAGCCCCAGCATTTT. This sequence encodes CASNGGGVGQPQHF.

The chain uses TRBV12-3 or TRBV12-4 and TRBJ1-2, with 8 bases that match TRBD1. The CDR3 consists of 13 residues. The V gene end was trimmed by 4 bases and the J gene end by 7 bases; junction bases not matched to a gene: 5. For the CDR3, the DNA is TGTGCCAGCAGTTCGGCCAGGGGGCTTGGCTACACCTTC. Its translation is CASSSARGLGYTF.

V usage is TRBV6-1 and J usage is TRBJ1-6; D perhaps matches TRBD1 (5 bases). V dropped 6 bases and J dropped 7 bases, with 19 bases sitting between them. This CDR3 contains 16 residues. Germline lookup yields CDR1 MNHNS and CDR2 SASEGT. The CDR3 region has the DNA TGTGCCAGCAGGGGACTGAGACTCCTTACGAATTCACCCCTCCACTTT. Amino acid sequence: CASRGLRLLTNSPLHF.

The gene calls are TRBV20-1 and TRBJ1-1, with TRBD1 as a possible D gene (5 bases). CDR1 is DFQATT and CDR2 is SNEGSKA in the germline V gene (reference sequence). The CDR3 is 16 residues long. V was cut by 0 bases and J by 1 base, with 15 bases left in between. CDR3 residues: CSARDRPGPKNTEAFF. Here the CDR3 DNA reads TGCAGTGCTAGAGATCGTCCAGGGCCAAAGAACACTGAAGCTTTCTTT.

CDR3 bases: TGTGCCAGCAGTTTCCCAATCGGCGGGAGAGGCGCAGATACGCAGTATTTT. Translation gives CASSFPIGGRGADTQYF. V and J are TRBV6-2 or TRBV6-3 and TRBJ2-3; 7 nucleotides align to TRBD2. CDR3 length: 17 residues. Germline V CDR1 and CDR2: MNHEY, SVGEGT. V lost 4 bases to trimming and J lost 4 bases; unmatched junction nucleotides: 14.

The V gene is TRBV5-1, the J gene TRBJ2-2; D is perhaps TRBD1 (5 bases). This CDR3 region has 15 residues. V lost 2 bases and J lost 0, with 8 bases in between. Germline V lookup: CDR1 SGHRS, CDR2 YFSETQ. The CDR3 nucleotides are TGCGCCAGCAGCTTCGACAGCGCGAACACCGGGGAGCTGTTTTTT. This gives the protein CASSFDSANTGELFF.

The chain joins TRBV2 to TRBJ2-2; no reliable D call. Trimming pared 0 bases from V and 5 bases from J, leaving 13 bases between. The CDR3 extends over 16 amino acids. Germline-derived CDR1 and CDR2 are SNHLY and FYNNEI. The chain's CDR3 is CASSEASPMGTGELFF. Here the CDR3 DNA reads TGTGCCAGCAGTGAAGCCAGCCCCATGGGGACCGGGGAGCTGTTTTTT.

The gene calls are TRBV20-1 and TRBJ2-7; tentatively, D is TRBD1 or TRBD2 (5 bases each). The V end lost 3 bases, the J end lost 3 bases, and 12 bases lay between the germline ends. In germline, CDR1 is DFQATT, CDR2 SNEGSKA (reference sequence). CDR3 length: 13 amino acids. In nucleotides, the CDR3 is TGCAGTGCTAGTGGGGGTCGCAACTACGAGCAGTACTTC. Residues: CSASGGRNYEQYF.

The chain combines TRBV2 with TRBJ2-4; D unclear. Germline lookup yields CDR1 SNHLY and CDR2 FYNNEI. The ends were cut back, 5 bases at V and 1 base at J, with 3 bases in the middle. There are 12 residues in the CDR3. The CDR3: CASSRAKNIQYF. As DNA, the CDR3 is TGTGCCAGCAGTAGGGCCAAAAACATTCAGTACTTC.

In this sample, this clonotype turned up a few times. This sequence joins TRBV6-1 and TRBJ1-5, with TRBD1 matching 8 bases. This CDR3 region has 17 residues. Per germline, CDR1 MNHNS and CDR2 SASEGT. After removal of 6 bases from V and 2 bases from J, the junction contained 12 bases not matched to a gene. The CDR3 loop is CASRKERGTGGNQPQHF. CDR3 nucleotide sequence: TGTGCCAGCAGGAAAGAACGAGGGACAGGAGGCAATCAGCCCCAGCATTTT.

This clonotype was recorded a few times. The rearrangement uses TRBV20-1 and TRBJ1-1, with 7 bases identical to TRBD1. CDR1 is DFQATT, CDR2 SNEGSKA, per germline (reference sequence). V gave up 8 bases and J gave up 1 base; unmatched junction bases: 10. This CDR3 has 14 amino acids. Here the CDR3 reads CSPPKGQPNTEAFF. The DNA for the CDR3 is TGCAGTCCACCCAAGGGACAGCCGAACACTGAAGCTTTCTTT.